These T cell receptor beta chains were read from a single sample in a study of spatial heterogeneity in lung cancer. Using its own MiXCR run on the 5' RACE reads, TCRdb lists one record per CDR3 protein. The sample includes more than 8,000 distinct CDR3 sequences, 7% to 10% of them seen just once. The input for sequencing was PBMCs, taken at surgery. The receptors shown here come from a female donor with early-stage non-small cell lung cancer. CDR3s include the opening cysteine and the closing phenylalanine or tryptophan. Each record gives: clone size, J gene, D gene, V gene, CDR3 protein, CDR3 DNA. A D gene is named only where the DNA matches it firmly. Clone size is shown for a subset of rows, as once, few, many or a class of expanded clone.

clone_size: many; j_call: TRBJ1-1; d_call: .; v_call: TRBV14; cdr3_aa: CASSVGVGEAFF; cdr3_nt: TGTGCCAGCAGCGTCGGGGTTGGAGAAGCTTTCTTT
clone_size: .; j_call: TRBJ1-3; d_call: .; v_call: TRBV11-3; cdr3_aa: CASSLTGGNTIYF; cdr3_nt: TGTGCCAGCAGCTTAACCGGAGGAAACACCATATATTTT
clone_size: many; j_call: TRBJ1-6; d_call: TRBD1; v_call: TRBV20-1; cdr3_aa: CSARKTGSDSPLHF; cdr3_nt: TGCAGTGCTAGAAAGACAGGGTCGGATTCACCCCTCCACTTT
clone_size: many; j_call: TRBJ2-1; d_call: .; v_call: TRBV7-9; cdr3_aa: CASSLSGLTYNEQFF; cdr3_nt: TGTGCCAGCAGCTTGTCGGGACTGACGTACAATGAGCAGTTCTTC
clone_size: medium-sized; j_call: TRBJ2-5; d_call: .; v_call: TRBV25-1; cdr3_aa: CASSLSETQYF; cdr3_nt: TGTGCCAGCAGCCTCTCAGAGACCCAGTACTTC
clone_size: many; j_call: TRBJ2-7; d_call: .; v_call: TRBV30; cdr3_aa: CAWSSNVRVYEQYF; cdr3_nt: TGTGCCTGGAGCTCGAACGTCAGGGTCTACGAGCAGTACTTC
clone_size: many; j_call: TRBJ1-2; d_call: .; v_call: TRBV5-1; cdr3_aa: CASSLLRGGYGYTF; cdr3_nt: TGCGCCAGCAGCTTGTTGAGGGGAGGCTATGGCTACACCTTC
clone_size: .; j_call: TRBJ1-4; d_call: .; v_call: TRBV3-1; cdr3_aa: CASSQDLTAATNEKLFF; cdr3_nt: TGTGCCAGCAGCCAAGATTTGACAGCTGCAACTAATGAAAAACTGTTTTTT
clone_size: medium-sized; j_call: TRBJ2-7; d_call: .; v_call: TRBV29-1; cdr3_aa: CSVRGLAGNYEQYF; cdr3_nt: TGCAGCGTACGGGGCCTGGCGGGAAATTACGAGCAGTACTTC
clone_size: few; j_call: TRBJ1-1; d_call: .; v_call: TRBV7-8; cdr3_aa: CASSLALSTEAFF; cdr3_nt: TGTGCCAGCAGCTTAGCCCTTTCCACTGAAGCTTTCTTT
clone_size: many; j_call: TRBJ2-3; d_call: .; v_call: TRBV7-9; cdr3_aa: CASSWPRGRTSTDTQYF; cdr3_nt: TGTGCCAGCAGCTGGCCCCGCGGGCGGACCAGCACAGATACGCAGTATTTT
clone_size: .; j_call: TRBJ2-1; d_call: .; v_call: TRBV19; cdr3_aa: CASSPNPLSYNEQFF; cdr3_nt: TGTGCCAGTTCCCCGAATCCCCTATCCTACAATGAGCAGTTCTTC
clone_size: many; j_call: TRBJ1-6; d_call: TRBD1; v_call: TRBV11-2; cdr3_aa: CASSANRGDSPLHF; cdr3_nt: TGTGCCAGCAGCGCAAACAGGGGAGATTCACCCCTCCACTTT
clone_size: few; j_call: TRBJ2-2; d_call: .; v_call: TRBV5-1; cdr3_aa: CASSTRGQGHTGELFF; cdr3_nt: TGCGCCAGCAGCACCCGAGGTCAGGGTCACACCGGGGAGCTGTTTTTT
clone_size: many; j_call: TRBJ2-7; d_call: .; v_call: TRBV10-3; cdr3_aa: CAVGTGTQTYEQYF; cdr3_nt: TGTGCCGTGGGTACCGGGACTCAGACCTACGAGCAGTACTTC
clone_size: medium-sized; j_call: TRBJ2-1; d_call: .; v_call: TRBV7-3; cdr3_aa: CASSLSVNREQFF; cdr3_nt: TGTGCCAGCAGCTTATCGGTTAACCGGGAGCAGTTCTTC
clone_size: many; j_call: TRBJ1-4; d_call: TRBD1; v_call: TRBV7-3; cdr3_aa: CASSSTGAANEKLFF; cdr3_nt: TGTGCCAGCAGCTCCACAGGGGCAGCTAATGAAAAACTGTTTTTT
clone_size: .; j_call: TRBJ2-1; d_call: TRBD2; v_call: TRBV9; cdr3_aa: CASSVVASGSNEQFF; cdr3_nt: TGTGCCAGCAGCGTAGTGGCTAGCGGGAGCAATGAGCAGTTCTTC
clone_size: many; j_call: TRBJ1-1; d_call: TRBD1; v_call: TRBV3-1; cdr3_aa: CASRDRGAEAFF; cdr3_nt: TGTGCCAGCAGAGACAGGGGGGCTGAAGCTTTCTTT
clone_size: many; j_call: TRBJ2-1; d_call: TRBD1; v_call: TRBV11-2; cdr3_aa: CASSLVQGTAAYNEQFF; cdr3_nt: TGTGCCAGCAGCTTAGTACAGGGGACAGCCGCCTACAATGAGCAGTTCTTC
clone_size: few; j_call: TRBJ2-3; d_call: .; v_call: TRBV20-1; cdr3_aa: CSAEGTGTDTQYF; cdr3_nt: TGCAGTGCTGAGGGGACTGGCACAGATACGCAGTATTTT
clone_size: many; j_call: TRBJ2-3; d_call: TRBD1; v_call: TRBV5-8; cdr3_aa: CASSLGTGSSDTQYF; cdr3_nt: TGTGCCAGCAGCCTAGGGACAGGGAGTTCAGATACGCAGTATTTT
clone_size: medium-sized; j_call: TRBJ2-7; d_call: TRBD1; v_call: TRBV12-3/TRBV12-4; cdr3_aa: CASSLRTGPYEQYF; cdr3_nt: TGTGCCAGCAGCCTCCGGACAGGGCCCTACGAGCAGTACTTC
clone_size: large; j_call: TRBJ2-7; d_call: .; v_call: TRBV5-6; cdr3_aa: CASSLYPSAYEQYF; cdr3_nt: TGTGCCAGCAGCTTGTATCCTAGCGCCTACGAGCAGTACTTC
clone_size: .; j_call: TRBJ2-3; d_call: .; v_call: TRBV7-9; cdr3_aa: CASSSGANPQYF; cdr3_nt: TGTGCCAGCAGCTCTGGGGCGAATCCGCAGTATTTT
clone_size: many; j_call: TRBJ2-7; d_call: .; v_call: TRBV6-5; cdr3_aa: CASSYAGNVEQYF; cdr3_nt: TGTGCCAGCAGTTACGCGGGGAACGTCGAGCAGTACTTC
clone_size: .; j_call: TRBJ1-1; d_call: TRBD1; v_call: TRBV7-9; cdr3_aa: CASSSNNRGAFF; cdr3_nt: TGTGCCAGCAGCTCAAATAACAGGGGGGCTTTCTTT
clone_size: many; j_call: TRBJ1-5; d_call: .; v_call: TRBV6-1; cdr3_aa: CASIAGRRARRPQPQHF; cdr3_nt: TGTGCCAGCATAGCCGGCCGGCGGGCGCGAAGACCCCAGCCCCAGCATTTT
clone_size: many; j_call: TRBJ1-1; d_call: .; v_call: TRBV12-3/TRBV12-4; cdr3_aa: CASSLGVRTTEAFF; cdr3_nt: TGTGCCAGCAGTTTGGGGGTCCGAACGACTGAAGCTTTCTTT
clone_size: .; j_call: TRBJ1-1; d_call: .; v_call: TRBV28; cdr3_aa: CASSFYGRDTEAFF; cdr3_nt: TGTGCCAGCAGTTTTTACGGACGAGACACTGAAGCTTTCTTT
clone_size: many; j_call: TRBJ2-3; d_call: TRBD2; v_call: TRBV5-1; cdr3_aa: CASSGLAGDSDTQYF; cdr3_nt: TGCGCCAGCAGCGGACTAGCGGGAGATTCTGATACGCAGTATTTT
clone_size: many; j_call: TRBJ2-3; d_call: TRBD2; v_call: TRBV5-4; cdr3_aa: CASSGKRGGPTDTQYF; cdr3_nt: TGTGCCAGCAGCGGAAAGCGGGGGGGACCCACAGATACGCAGTATTTT
clone_size: many; j_call: TRBJ2-2; d_call: .; v_call: TRBV5-1; cdr3_aa: CASSLVVGGTGELFF; cdr3_nt: TGCGCCAGCAGCTTGGTGGTGGGAGGCACCGGGGAGCTGTTTTTT
clone_size: .; j_call: TRBJ2-3; d_call: .; v_call: TRBV21-1; cdr3_aa: CASSKDGGCTDTQYF; cdr3_nt: TGTGCCAGCAGCAAAGACGGGGGCTGCACAGATACGCAGTATTTT
clone_size: medium-sized; j_call: TRBJ2-7; d_call: .; v_call: TRBV28; cdr3_aa: CAGSSTEDYEQYF; cdr3_nt: TGTGCCGGATCCTCGACAGAAGACTACGAGCAGTACTTC
clone_size: .; j_call: TRBJ1-1; d_call: TRBD1; v_call: TRBV9; cdr3_aa: CASSVGQGAHGTEAFF; cdr3_nt: TGTGCCAGCAGCGTGGGCCAGGGGGCTCATGGTACTGAAGCTTTCTTT
clone_size: many; j_call: TRBJ1-5; d_call: TRBD1; v_call: TRBV28; cdr3_aa: CASSTGDNQPQHF; cdr3_nt: TGTGCCAGCTCCACAGGGGACAATCAGCCCCAGCATTTT
clone_size: medium-sized; j_call: TRBJ1-2; d_call: .; v_call: TRBV19; cdr3_aa: CASSGTSRDGYTF; cdr3_nt: TGTGCCAGTAGTGGGACCTCAAGAGATGGCTACACCTTC
clone_size: medium-sized; j_call: TRBJ2-2; d_call: TRBD2; v_call: TRBV11-3; cdr3_aa: CASSFASGHTGELFF; cdr3_nt: TGTGCCAGCAGCTTCGCTAGCGGGCACACCGGGGAGCTGTTTTTT
clone_size: many; j_call: TRBJ2-1; d_call: TRBD1; v_call: TRBV6-6; cdr3_aa: CASRTGTEQRNEQFF; cdr3_nt: TGTGCCAGCAGGACCGGGACAGAACAGAGGAATGAGCAGTTCTTC
clone_size: many; j_call: TRBJ2-1; d_call: .; v_call: TRBV11-3; cdr3_aa: CASSLDSGTYNEQFF; cdr3_nt: TGTGCCAGCAGCTTAGATTCGGGGACCTACAATGAGCAGTTCTTC
clone_size: many; j_call: TRBJ2-3; d_call: TRBD2; v_call: TRBV24-1; cdr3_aa: CATNGDYTDTQYF; cdr3_nt: TGTGCCACCAACGGGGACTACACAGATACGCAGTATTTT
clone_size: few; j_call: TRBJ2-7; d_call: TRBD2; v_call: TRBV29-1; cdr3_aa: CSVSFRTSGDYEQYF; cdr3_nt: TGCAGCGTCAGCTTTCGTACTAGCGGGGACTACGAGCAGTACTTC
clone_size: .; j_call: TRBJ2-7; d_call: .; v_call: TRBV20-1; cdr3_aa: CSARGPPGPSSSYEQYF; cdr3_nt: TGCAGTGCTAGAGGCCCGCCGGGACCCTCTAGCTCCTACGAGCAGTACTTC